Each of the 18 T cell receptor beta chains below was sequenced from the same sample in a study of T cell responses to AZD1222 COVID-19 vaccine. TCRdb's table, derived via immunoSEQ multiplex PCR, lists solely in-frame clones and lacks some. The data show 100,000 to 150,000 clones, approximately 91% seen once. This specimen was peripheral blood, taken 28 days after the second AZD1222 dose. Every receptor here comes from an adult who received the AZD1222 COVID-19 vaccine.

The chain recombines TRBV3-1 (or the pseudogene TRBV3-2) with TRBJ1-1; D is perhaps TRBD1 (5 bases). The CDR3 contains 15 residues. Germline CDR1 LGHDT, CDR2 YNNKEL (reference sequence). V lost 1 base and J lost 0, with 9 bases in between. The CDR3 loop reads CASSQAGGVNTEAFF. For the CDR3, the DNA is TGTGCCAGCAGCCAAGCGGGAGGGGTGAACACTGAAGCTTTCTTT.

This rearrangement joins TRBV5-1 to TRBJ1-4; D unresolved. The germline gives CDR1 SGHRS, CDR2 YFSETQ. Deletions cut 6 bases from V and 8 bases from J, with 17 bases between. The CDR3 has 14 amino acids. The DNA of the CDR3 is TGCGCCAGCACTAGGGATCCCGAAGACGAAAAACTGTTTTTT. Its protein product is CASTRDPEDEKLFF.

This clone was counted a single time. The genes are TRBV28 and TRBJ1-6, with 8 bases fitting TRBD1. The CDR3 totals 15 residues. With 8 bases clipped from V and 10 bases from J, the junction kept 13 bases outside the gene matches. The germline gives CDR1 MDHEN, CDR2 SYDVKM. CDR3 DNA sequence: TGTGCCAGCTTCCCCGGACAGGGTTTAGGGTCACCCCTCCACTTT. Translation: CASFPGQGLGSPLHF.

The gene calls are TRBV19 and TRBJ2-6; TRBD1 aligns across 7 bases. CDR3 length: 16 residues. V trimming: 2 bases; J trimming: 1 base; junction bases outside the gene matches: 2. CDR1 LNHDA and CDR2 SQIVND come from the germline V gene (reference sequence). Written as DNA, the CDR3 is TGTGCCAGTAGTATACCGACAGGGTCTGGGGCCAACGTCCTGACTTTC. It yields the protein CASSIPTGSGANVLTF.

This clone was observed once. V gene TRBV5-8 combines with J gene TRBJ2-2, with D tentatively TRBD2 (7 bases). The V gene lost 0 bases and the J gene lost 4 bases, with 19 bases spanning the gap. This CDR3 spans 18 amino acids. CDR1 is SGHTS and CDR2 is YDEGEE in the germline V gene. Here the CDR3 DNA reads TGTGCCAGCAGCTTGGGTCCTCGGGGGGCGTGGAGCACCGGGGAGCTGTTTTTT. It is translated as CASSLGPRGAWSTGELFF. The full variable domain, with the rest looked up from reference TRBV5-8 and TRBJ2-2, is EAGVTQSPTHLIKTRGQQATLRCSPISGHTSVYWYQQALGLGLQFLLWYDEGEERNRGNFPPRFSGRQFPNYSSELNVNALELEDSALYLCASSLGPRGAWSTGELFFGEGSRLTVL.

This chain connects TRBV2 to TRBJ1-1; the match to TRBD1 covers 7 bases. This CDR3 spans 14 amino acids. Germline V gene lookup returns CDR1 SNHLY and CDR2 FYNNEI. Unmatched junction bases numbered 5, after V lost 7 bases and J lost 0 bases. The CDR3 bases are TGTGCCAGCACGGGACAGCCATTGAACACTGAAGCTTTCTTT. This gives the protein CASTGQPLNTEAFF.

This rearrangement joins TRBV18 to TRBJ1-4, with 8 bases fitting TRBD1. Losses at the gene ends were 3 bases for V and 8 bases for J; bases not matched to a gene: 5. Germline loops: CDR1 KGHSH, CDR2 LQKENI. This CDR3 comprises 14 residues. CDR3 DNA sequence: TGTGCCAGCTCACCCGGGACAGGAGGGGAAAAACTGTTTTTT. It encodes CASSPGTGGEKLFF.

This CDR3 is CASSQDPRGDEQYF. The CDR3 DNA is TGTGCCAGCAGCCAGGACCCTAGGGGGGACGAGCAGTACTTC. The J gene is TRBJ2-7, the V gene TRBV3-1 (or the pseudogene TRBV3-2), with D possibly being TRBD1 or TRBD2 (6 bases each). Germline V gene sequence: CDR1 LGHDT, CDR2 YNNKEL (reference sequence). The V and J ends lost 3 bases and 5 bases respectively, with 14 bases between them. The CDR3 totals 14 residues.

The chain uses TRBV5-1 and TRBJ2-7; 9 bases fit TRBD2. CDR3 length equals 15 residues. CDR1 is SGHRS, CDR2 YFSETQ, per germline. V lost 0 bases, J lost 4 bases, and 5 bases stayed unmatched. This chain's CDR3 is CASSLDQLAGYEQYF. DNA of the CDR3: TGCGCCAGCAGCTTGGATCAACTAGCGGGTTACGAGCAGTACTTC.

A single count supports this clone. This chain connects TRBV6-5 to TRBJ1-2; 7 bases map to TRBD1. The CDR3 contains 13 residues. The V segment lost 5 bases and the J segment 2 bases; nucleotides outside the gene matches: 2. Germline CDR1 MNHEY, CDR2 SVGAGI. The CDR3 nucleotides are TGTGCCAGCAGTAGGGGGCCAAACTATGGCTACACCTTC. This gives the protein CASSRGPNYGYTF.

This chain uses TRBV6-5 with TRBJ2-2; 9 nucleotides agree with TRBD2. Germline trimming cut 6 bases from V and 2 bases from J; bases unmatched to any gene: 4. Germline V CDR1 and CDR2: MNHEY, SVGAGI. The CDR3 is made up of 15 amino acids. CDR3 in amino acids: CASRGLATNTGELFF. CDR3 coding DNA: TGTGCCAGCAGGGGACTAGCAACCAACACCGGGGAGCTGTTTTTT.

This chain links TRBV3-1 (or the pseudogene TRBV3-2) with TRBJ1-4; D gene uncertain. Germline V CDR1 and CDR2: LGHDT, YNNKEL (reference sequence). The CDR3 loop spans 14 amino acids. Trimming took 2 bases from V and 2 from J, leaving 6 bases between them. The CDR3 sequence is CASSQQWTNEKLFF. The CDR3 coding sequence is TGTGCCAGCAGCCAACAGTGGACTAATGAAAAACTGTTTTTT.

The rearrangement uses TRBV2 and TRBJ2-1; maybe TRBD1 (5 bases). Germline CDR1 reads SNHLY; CDR2 reads FYNNEI. V was pared by 10 bases and J by 9 bases, with 28 bases between. This CDR3 contains 16 residues. This CDR3 is CATRESSGWTRSEQFF. The CDR3 bases are TGTGCCACACGTGAATCCTCCGGGTGGACAAGGAGTGAGCAGTTCTTC.

The chain is built from TRBV2 and TRBJ2-7; TRBD1 is a possible D gene (6 bases). The V end lost 4 bases, the J end lost 3 bases, and 13 bases lay between the germline ends. CDR3 size: 14 residues. The germline V gene encodes CDR1 SNHLY and CDR2 FYNNEI. CDR3 DNA: TGTGCCAGCAGTGTTATTGGCAGGGGCTACGAGCAGTACTTC. Amino acid sequence: CASSVIGRGYEQYF. The full variable domain, with the rest looked up from reference TRBV2 and TRBJ2-7, is EPEVTQTPSHQVTQMGQEVILRCVPISNHLYFYWYRQILGQKVEFLVSFYNNEISEKSEIFDDQFSVERPDGSNFTLKIRSTKLEDSAMYFCASSVIGRGYEQYFGPGTRLTVT.

This clone appeared once. The chain couples TRBV24-1 to TRBJ2-1, with D possibly being TRBD2 (6 bases). The CDR3 has 17 residues. V lost 7 bases and J lost 7, with 25 bases in between. Germline CDR1 is KGHDR and CDR2 is SFDVKD. CDR3 nucleotide sequence: TGTGCCACCAGGCGGGGTGAGGGCAGCCCTACAACTAATGAGCAGTTCTTC. It encodes CATRRGEGSPTTNEQFF.

The CDR3 region has the DNA TGCGCCAGCGTCCCGCGGGTCGGGGGTCTTCGCACAGATACGCAGTATTTT. This encodes CASVPRVGGLRTDTQYF. The chain carries TRBV4-1 and TRBJ2-3; the D gene is possibly TRBD2 (6 bases). Germline V CDR1 and CDR2: MGHRA, YSYEKL. This CDR3 spans 17 amino acids. V was cut by 8 bases and J by 1 base, with 22 bases left in between.

The chain recombines TRBV19 with TRBJ2-1, with no clear D. The CDR3 runs to 14 residues. Trimming stripped 5 bases from V and 3 bases from J, with 11 bases between. CDR1 is LNHDA, CDR2 SQIVND, per germline (reference sequence). The CDR3 DNA reads TGTGCCAGTAGTCTACGACTTGACTACAATGAGCAGTTCTTC. Translation: CASSLRLDYNEQFF.

This sequence joins TRBV4-1 and TRBJ2-2, with TRBD1 matching over 7 bases. This CDR3 contains 15 residues. Trimming took 3 bases from V and 6 from J; bases not matched to a gene: 7. The germline V gene has CDR1 MGHRA and CDR2 YSYEKL. CDR3 region: CASSQDRFGAGELFF. Written as DNA, the CDR3 is TGCGCCAGCAGCCAGGACAGGTTCGGGGCCGGGGAGCTGTTTTTT.